This T cell receptor (beta chain) is from a study of blood T cells in healthy people across ages. Germline CDR1 SGDLS, CDR2 YYNGEE. The CDR3 runs 15 residues. V was cut by 5 bases and J by 1 base, with 13 bases left in between. For the second PCR, which ran for roughly 7 to 11 cycles, a sample-barcoded 5' primer and a J-beta primer mix were used. TCRdb recomputed calls from the 5' RACE reads with MiXCR, one row per CDR3 protein. Here the sample spans approximately 790,000 distinct CDR3 sequences, 55% to 65% being singletons. The clonotype was recovered from a man younger than 45 in good health. Sample: blood. The chain combines TRBV9 with TRBJ2-1; D perhaps matches TRBD1 (5 bases). CDR3 region: CASSTQGESYNEQFF. CDR3 coding DNA: TGTGCCAGCAGTACGCAGGGCGAGTCCTACAATGAGCAGTTCTTC.